This T cell receptor beta chain was retrieved from a study of vaccination and CD4 T cells after COVID-19. Details on this clonotype: Its antigen remains unknown.

Treatment noted: roughly 10-day PBMC culture with coronavirus spike peptide pools or control peptides (ViraFEST assay). Trimming removed 5 bases from V and 0 bases from J, with 5 bases in between. The CDR3 is 13 amino acids. Germline V CDR1 and CDR2: SGHTA, FQGNSA. CD4+ T cells that had been cultured provided DNA sequenced with the Oncomine TCR Beta short-read assay. In TCRdb, the PCR reads were re-called with MiXCR into one record per CDR3 protein. The table includes approximately 19,000 distinct CDR3 sequences, 70% detected once. The sequencing input was CD4+ T cells from blood, cultured in vitro. This TCR was sampled from a human donor who had recovered from COVID-19. The chain employs TRBV7-2 and TRBJ1-5, with unresolved D. CDR3 in DNA: TGTGCCAGCAGCACCCATAGCAATCAGCCCCAGCATTTT. Translated, it gives CASSTHSNQPQHF. Supplemented by reference TRBV7-2 and TRBJ1-5, the full variable domain reads GAGVSQSPSNKVTEKGKDVELRCDPISGHTALYWYRQSLGQGLEFLIYFQGNSAPDKSGLPSDRFSAERTGGSVSTLTIQRTQQEDSAVYLCASSTHSNQPQHFGDGTRLSIL.